These T cell receptor beta chains were read from a single sample in a study of cytomegalovirus exposure and HLA in healthy donors. Assay: immunoSEQ multiplex PCR; the TCRdb copy retains only in-frame clones and omits some. This sample lists more than 140,000 clones; its ten largest clones have approximately 2%. The sample comprised PBMCs. These receptors all come from a woman aged 18-30 years in good health and CMV-seronegative. Both conserved end residues are part of each CDR3. The order of the fields is J gene, V gene, D gene, CDR3 protein, CDR3 DNA. A D gene is named only where the DNA matches it firmly.

TRBJ1-3 TRBV6-6 - CASLSGTPGNTIYF TGTGCCAGCCTGTCTGGGACTCCCGGAAACACCATATATTTT
TRBJ1-1 TRBV5-1 TRBD1 CASSLRDRGLNTEAFF TGCGCCAGCAGCCTCCGGGACAGGGGTTTGAACACTGAAGCTTTCTTT
TRBJ2-1 TRBV30 TRBD1 CAWGAGGYNEQFF TGTGCCTGGGGGGCAGGGGGCTACAATGAGCAGTTCTTC
TRBJ2-2 TRBV5-1 - CASRDTSSSGELFF TGCGCCAGCAGGGATACTAGTAGTTCCGGGGAGCTGTTTTTT
TRBJ1-2 TRBV5-1 - CASSLRGGEQYGYTF TGCGCCAGCAGCTTGAGGGGGGGGGAACAGTATGGCTACACCTTC
TRBJ1-5 TRBV19 TRBD1 CASRQGQGNRQPQHF TGTGCCAGTAGACAGGGACAGGGGAATCGTCAGCCCCAGCATTTT
TRBJ1-1 TRBV23-1 - CASRNQGGSTEAFF TGCGCCAGCAGAAACCAGGGAGGAAGCACTGAAGCTTTCTTT
TRBJ1-2 TRBV6-5 - CASSYDRTVYGYTF TGTGCCAGCAGTTACGACCGGACAGTATATGGCTACACCTTC
TRBJ2-5 TRBV18 TRBD1 CASSPLLQGQETQYF TGTGCCAGCTCACCATTATTACAGGGGCAAGAGACCCAGTACTTC
TRBJ2-2 TRBV15 - CATSRDRGVLTGELFF TGTGCCACCAGCAGAGATCGCGGGGTCCTGACCGGGGAGCTGTTTTTT
TRBJ2-5 TRBV9 TRBD2 CASSVRGLPRASGRGETQYF TGTGCCAGCAGCGTACGGGGCCTCCCGAGGGCTAGCGGGAGAGGAGAGACCCAGTACTTC
TRBJ2-1 TRBV27 - CASSLKRGYNEQFF TGTGCCAGCAGTTTAAAGAGAGGCTACAATGAGCAGTTCTTC
TRBJ1-5 TRBV12-5 - CASGLTQGTYSNQPQHF TGTGCTAGTGGTTTGACACAGGGAACCTATAGCAATCAGCCCCAGCATTTT
TRBJ2-5 TRBV7-2 TRBD2 CASSSRLAETQYF TGTGCCAGCAGCTCTAGACTAGCAGAGACCCAGTACTTC
TRBJ1-1 TRBV6-1 TRBD1 CASSRPGQGDTEAFF TGTGCCAGCAGTAGACCCGGACAGGGGGACACTGAAGCTTTCTTT
TRBJ2-1 TRBV19 TRBD1 CASSIRDSSYNEQFF TGTGCCAGTAGTATCCGGGACAGCTCCTACAATGAGCAGTTCTTC
TRBJ2-1 TRBV9 - CASSVWSKRDNEQFF TGTGCCAGCAGCGTCTGGTCCAAGCGGGACAATGAGCAGTTCTTC
TRBJ1-4 TRBV4-1 - CASTGQSRNEKLFF TGCGCCAGCACCGGACAGTCCCGGAATGAAAAACTGTTTTTT
TRBJ1-2 TRBV19 TRBD1 CASTTQQGKNYGYTF TGTGCCAGTACCACCCAACAGGGGAAGAACTATGGCTACACCTTC
TRBJ2-3 TRBV10-3 TRBD1 CAISEPVEDRALTDTQYF TGTGCCATCAGTGAGCCGGTAGAGGACAGGGCCCTAACAGATACGCAGTATTTT
TRBJ2-7 TRBV6-5 TRBD2 CASSYGRREAYEQYF TGTGCCAGCAGCTACGGAAGGCGGGAGGCCTACGAGCAGTACTTC
TRBJ2-1 TRBV5-6 - CASSWTSDNEQFF TGTGCCAGCAGCTGGACTTCGGACAATGAGCAGTTCTTC
TRBJ1-6 TRBV5-1 TRBD1 CASRSQGADSPLHF TGCGCCAGCAGATCCCAGGGGGCGGACTCACCCCTCCACTTT
TRBJ2-4 TRBV6-6 TRBD1 CASQGAEDRINIQYF TGTGCCAGCCAGGGGGCCGAGGACAGGATAAACATTCAGTACTTC
TRBJ1-5 TRBV10-3 TRBD1 CAISPTGENQPQHF TGTGCCATCAGTCCGACAGGGGAAAATCAGCCCCAGCATTTT
TRBJ1-5 TRBV6-5 TRBD1 CASSTGGAQPQHF TGTGCCAGCAGCACAGGGGGAGCTCAGCCCCAGCATTTT
TRBJ2-5 TRBV5-1 TRBD2 CASSLAPAGDQETQYF TGCGCCAGCAGCTTGGCCCCAGCGGGAGACCAAGAGACCCAGTACTTC
TRBJ1-1 TRBV9 - CASSVGPGMNTEAFF TGTGCCAGCAGCGTAGGCCCAGGGATGAACACTGAAGCTTTCTTT
TRBJ1-1 TRBV23-1 TRBD1 CASSQLRGRNTEAFF TGCGCCAGCAGTCAGCTCAGGGGGCGCAACACTGAAGCTTTCTTT
TRBJ2-3 TRBV6-5 TRBD1 CASEPGQGIDTQYF TGTGCCAGCGAGCCGGGACAGGGGATTGATACGCAGTATTTT
TRBJ2-1 TRBV18 - CASSPELTYNEQFF TGTGCCAGCTCACCAGAACTCACCTACAATGAGCAGTTCTTC
TRBJ2-3 TRBV5-1 - CASSLASFTDTQYF TGCGCCAGCAGCCTAGCTAGTTTTACAGATACGCAGTATTTT
TRBJ1-2 TRBV7-2 - CASSRGGIGDGYTF TGTGCCAGCAGCCGGGGGGGCATAGGGGATGGCTACACCTTC
TRBJ1-5 TRBV19 - CASRPDSYSNQPQHF TGTGCCAGTAGGCCAGACTCTTATAGCAATCAGCCCCAGCATTTT
TRBJ1-2 TRBV5-1 TRBD1 CASSTDRSWGYTF TGCGCCAGCAGCACGGACAGGTCGTGGGGCTACACCTTC
TRBJ1-1 TRBV5-6 TRBD1 CASSSPAGGPGTEAFF TGTGCCAGCAGCTCGCCGGCAGGGGGGCCGGGCACTGAAGCTTTCTTT
TRBJ2-7 TRBV19 TRBD2 CASSVSSGRGYEQYF TGTGCCAGTAGTGTTAGTAGCGGGAGAGGGTACGAGCAGTACTTC
TRBJ2-5 TRBV5-4 TRBD2 CASSLYRTSGKETQYF TGTGCCAGCAGCTTATACAGGACTAGCGGGAAAGAGACCCAGTACTTC
TRBJ1-2 TRBV5-6 - CASSLDGNYGYTF TGTGCCAGCAGCTTAGACGGGAACTATGGCTACACCTTC
TRBJ2-1 TRBV7-2 TRBD2 CASSLAGGANEQFF TGTGCCAGCAGCTTAGCGGGAGGGGCCAATGAGCAGTTCTTC
TRBJ2-1 TRBV7-3 - CASSSSSYNEQFF TGTGCCAGCAGCTCTTCCTCCTACAATGAGCAGTTCTTC
TRBJ2-1 TRBV7-9 TRBD1 CASSLEYRGAYNEQFF TGTGCCAGCAGCTTAGAATACAGGGGGGCCTACAATGAGCAGTTCTTC
TRBJ2-1 TRBV11-2 TRBD2 CASSFWGLAEGGPDEQFF TGTGCCAGCAGCTTTTGGGGACTAGCGGAGGGGGGGCCCGACGAGCAGTTCTTC
TRBJ2-5 TRBV7-6 - CASSLVFVPHSGATQETQYF TGTGCCAGCAGCTTAGTCTTTGTACCCCATAGTGGGGCGACCCAAGAGACCCAGTACTTC
TRBJ1-2 TRBV2 TRBD1 CASLDRYNYGYTF TGTGCCAGCTTGGACAGGTACAACTATGGCTACACCTTC
TRBJ2-5 TRBV7-9 - CASSLLAGTQYF TGTGCCAGCAGCTTATTGGCGGGGACCCAGTACTTC
TRBJ2-5 TRBV10-3 - CASAWSEETQYF TGTGCCTCCGCTTGGAGCGAAGAGACCCAGTACTTC
TRBJ2-6 TRBV6-4 TRBD1 CASSPQGSGANVLTF TGTGCCAGCAGTCCACAGGGGTCGGGGGCCAACGTCCTGACTTTC
TRBJ2-1 TRBV28 TRBD2 CASSLGGSQFF TGTGCCAGCAGCTTGGGCGGGAGCCAGTTCTTC
TRBJ1-1 TRBV9 - CASSADQGPAEAFF TGTGCCAGCAGCGCCGACCAGGGTCCCGCTGAAGCTTTCTTT
TRBJ1-2 TRBV30 TRBD1 CAWRVTGTGGEGYGYTF TGTGCCTGGAGAGTAACCGGGACAGGGGGCGAGGGCTATGGCTACACCTTC
TRBJ2-7 TRBV6-4 TRBD2 CASSPIASGRAYEQYF TGTGCCAGCAGCCCTATCGCTAGCGGGAGGGCGTACGAGCAGTACTTC
TRBJ1-1 TRBV19 - CASSRLAEAFF TGTGCCAGTAGTAGACTAGCTGAAGCTTTCTTT
TRBJ2-3 TRBV21-1 - CASSKNQVGLTKYF TGTGCCAGCAGCAAAAATCAGGTAGGACTGACAAAGTATTTT
TRBJ1-2 TRBV6-5 TRBD1 CASRAGQGASYGYTF TGTGCCAGCAGGGCAGGACAGGGGGCGAGCTATGGCTACACCTTC
TRBJ2-3 TRBV27 TRBD2 CASRVKRAGVVDTQYF TGTGCCAGCAGAGTAAAGAGGGCGGGAGTGGTAGATACGCAGTATTTT
TRBJ2-7 TRBV7-2 - CASSLGGLREQYF TGTGCCAGCAGCTTAGGGGGACTTCGCGAGCAGTACTTC